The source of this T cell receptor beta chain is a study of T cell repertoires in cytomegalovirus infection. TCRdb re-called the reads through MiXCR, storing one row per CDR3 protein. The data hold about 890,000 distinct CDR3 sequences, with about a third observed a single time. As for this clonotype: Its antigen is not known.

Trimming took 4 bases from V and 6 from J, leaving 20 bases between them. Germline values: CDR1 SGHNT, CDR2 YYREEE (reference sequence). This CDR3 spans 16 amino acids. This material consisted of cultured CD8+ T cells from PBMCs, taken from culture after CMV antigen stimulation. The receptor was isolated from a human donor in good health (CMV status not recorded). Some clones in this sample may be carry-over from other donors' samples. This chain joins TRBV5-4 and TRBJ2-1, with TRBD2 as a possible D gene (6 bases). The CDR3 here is CASSVDGGLPSNEQFF. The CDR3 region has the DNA TGTGCCAGCAGCGTTGACGGGGGACTCCCGAGCAATGAGCAGTTCTTC.